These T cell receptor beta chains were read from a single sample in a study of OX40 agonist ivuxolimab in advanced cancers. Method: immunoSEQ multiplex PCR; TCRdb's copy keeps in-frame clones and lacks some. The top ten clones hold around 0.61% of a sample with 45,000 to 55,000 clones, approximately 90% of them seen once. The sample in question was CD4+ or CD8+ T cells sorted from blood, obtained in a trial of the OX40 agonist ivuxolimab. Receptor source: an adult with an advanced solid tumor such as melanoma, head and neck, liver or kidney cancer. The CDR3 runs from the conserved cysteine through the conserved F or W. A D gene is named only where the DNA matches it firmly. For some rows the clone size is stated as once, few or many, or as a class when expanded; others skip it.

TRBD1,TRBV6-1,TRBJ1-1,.,TGTGCCAGCAAACAGGGGGACCTAAACACTGAAGCTTTCTTT,CASKQGDLNTEAFF
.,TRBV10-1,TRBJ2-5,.,TGCGCCAGCAGTGGGGGTTCGGGCGGAGCCCAGTACTTC,CASSGGSGGAQYF
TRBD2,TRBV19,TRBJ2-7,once,TGTGCCAGTAGTATTGGAACTAGCGGGACCTACGAGCAGTACTTC,CASSIGTSGTYEQYF
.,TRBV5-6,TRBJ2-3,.,TGTGCCAGCAGCTTCGTGGGGCGCGGGGATACGCAGTATTTT,CASSFVGRGDTQYF
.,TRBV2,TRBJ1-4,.,TGTGCCAGCAGCGACAGGCGCGCGAATGAAAAACTGTTTTTT,CASSDRRANEKLFF
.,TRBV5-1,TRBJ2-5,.,TGCGCCAGCACCATTGATGAGACCCAGTACTTC,CASTIDETQYF
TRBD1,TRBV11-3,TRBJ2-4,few,TGTGCCAGCAGCTTAGGGGAACGGACAGGGAAGGAAGCCAAAAACATTCAGTACTTC,CASSLGERTGKEAKNIQYF
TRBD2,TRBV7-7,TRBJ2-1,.,TGTGCTAGCAGTTTCCCCGGGACTAGCTTCACCTACAATGAGCAGTTCTTC,CASSFPGTSFTYNEQFF
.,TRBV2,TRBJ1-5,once,TGTGCCAGCAGAGAGGGGTACGCGGATAGTCAGCCCCAGCATTTT,CASREGYADSQPQHF
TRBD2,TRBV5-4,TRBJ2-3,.,TGTGCCAGCAGCACCCCAGTGGCGGGGGGAACGCAGTATTTT,CASSTPVAGGTQYF
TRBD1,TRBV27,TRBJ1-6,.,TGTGCCAGCAGACGGGGACAGCATAATTCACCCCTCCACTTT,CASRRGQHNSPLHF
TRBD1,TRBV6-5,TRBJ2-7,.,TGTGCCAGCAGCCGACAGGGACCCTCCTACGAGCAGTACTTC,CASSRQGPSYEQYF
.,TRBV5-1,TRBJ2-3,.,TGCGCCAGCAGCTTGAAGAGCTTCACAGATACGCAGTATTTT,CASSLKSFTDTQYF
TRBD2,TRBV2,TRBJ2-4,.,TGTGCCAGCAGTAAGGCTAGCGGGAGCTCTAAAAACATTCAGTACTTC,CASSKASGSSKNIQYF
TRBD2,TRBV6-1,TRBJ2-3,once,TGTGCCAGCTTGACTAGCGGGAGATTCCCAGATACGCAGTATTTT,CASLTSGRFPDTQYF
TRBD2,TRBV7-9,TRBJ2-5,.,TGTGCCAGCAGCGGGAGCCCGACTAGCGGGAGCGAGACCCAGTACTTC,CASSGSPTSGSETQYF
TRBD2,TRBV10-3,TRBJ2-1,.,TGTGCCATCAGCAGTCTAGCGGGGGAAGAGCAGTTCTTC,CAISSLAGEEQFF
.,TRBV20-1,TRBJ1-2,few,TGCAGTGCTAGAGCGATCAATGGCTACACCTTC,CSARAINGYTF
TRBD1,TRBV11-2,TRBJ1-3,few,TGTGCCAGCAGGCCCGGGACAGCCGAACGAAACACCATATATTTT,CASRPGTAERNTIYF
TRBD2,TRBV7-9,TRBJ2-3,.,TGTGCCAGCAGCTCTAGCGGGAAAAGTACAGATACGCAGTATTTT,CASSSSGKSTDTQYF
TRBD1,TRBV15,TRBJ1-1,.,TGTGCCACCAGCAGAGATCGAGAGACAGGGAGTGAAGCTTTCTTT,CATSRDRETGSEAFF
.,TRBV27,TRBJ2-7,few,TGTGCCAGCAGGCGGGACAGCTCCTACGAGCAGTACTTC,CASRRDSSYEQYF
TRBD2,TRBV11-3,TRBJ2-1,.,TGTGCCAGCAGCTTAGGTAGCGGGAGGGCCCTAGACAATGAGCAGTTCTTC,CASSLGSGRALDNEQFF
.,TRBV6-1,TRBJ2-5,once,TGTGCCAGCAGTGTGAAAAAAGAGACCCAGTACTTC,CASSVKKETQYF
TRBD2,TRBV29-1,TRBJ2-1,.,TGCAGCGGCGGGACTAGCGGTCCCAATGAGCAGTTCTTC,CSGGTSGPNEQFF
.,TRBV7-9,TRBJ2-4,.,TGTGCCAGCAGCTTCTATACAGATTCGGTTAACATTCAGTACTTC,CASSFYTDSVNIQYF
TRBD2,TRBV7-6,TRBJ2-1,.,TGTGCCAGCAGCTTAGCCAGCGGGACTGAGCAGTTCTTC,CASSLASGTEQFF
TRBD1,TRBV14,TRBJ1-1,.,TGTGCCAGCCGGGGACAGTGGAACACTGAAGCTTTCTTT,CASRGQWNTEAFF
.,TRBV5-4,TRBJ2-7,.,TGTGCCAGCAGCTTGGGGCAGCACTACGAGCAGTACTTC,CASSLGQHYEQYF
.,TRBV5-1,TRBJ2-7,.,TGCGCCAGCAGCTTGGGTGAGGGGACGAAGCAGTACTTC,CASSLGEGTKQYF
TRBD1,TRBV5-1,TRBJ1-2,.,TGCGCCAGCAGCCCCCGACAGGGTCAGGGCTACACCTTC,CASSPRQGQGYTF
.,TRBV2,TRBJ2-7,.,TGTGCCAGCATAGGCAGCGGCCGCTACGAGCAGTACTTC,CASIGSGRYEQYF
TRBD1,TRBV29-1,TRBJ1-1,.,TGCAGCGGCAAACAGGGGGGGAACACTGAAGCTTTCTTT,CSGKQGGNTEAFF
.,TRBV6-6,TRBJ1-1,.,TGTGCCAGCAGTTACCTGACAGATGAAGCTTTCTTT,CASSYLTDEAFF
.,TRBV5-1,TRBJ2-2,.,TGCGCCAGCAGCTTGGTAGGGGGGGCGTCGTACACCGGGGAGCTGTTTTTT,CASSLVGGASYTGELFF
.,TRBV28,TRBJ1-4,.,TGTGCCAGCAACCGGGATAATGAAAAACTGTTTTTT,CASNRDNEKLFF
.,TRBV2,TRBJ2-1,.,TGTGCCAGCAACCCGCAAGGGACGAGCGGGCGGCAGTTCTTC,CASNPQGTSGRQFF
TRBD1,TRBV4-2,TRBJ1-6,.,TGTGCCAGCAGCCAAGATATGGGGGACAGGGCTGTGTCCCTCCACTTT,CASSQDMGDRAVSLHF
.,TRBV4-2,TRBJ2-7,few,TGTGCCAGCAGCCAAGATAACGGAGTCTACGAGCAGTACTTC,CASSQDNGVYEQYF
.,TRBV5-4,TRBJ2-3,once,TGTGCCAGCAGCTTGGACTTGTCCACAGATACGCAGTATTTT,CASSLDLSTDTQYF
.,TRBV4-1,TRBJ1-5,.,TGCGCCAGCAGCCAAGACTTGGGGGGCAATCAGCCCCAGCATTTT,CASSQDLGGNQPQHF
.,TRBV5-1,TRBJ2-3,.,TGCGCCAGCAGCTTTGCGGGGAGAGACACAGATACGCAGTATTTT,CASSFAGRDTDTQYF
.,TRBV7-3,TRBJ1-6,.,TGTGCCAGCAGCTTACGGGGGGAATCACCCCTCCACTTT,CASSLRGESPLHF
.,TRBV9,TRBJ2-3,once,TGTGCCAGCAGCGTAGCGGGCCTTAGCACAGATACGCAGTATTTT,CASSVAGLSTDTQYF
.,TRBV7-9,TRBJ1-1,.,TGTGCCAGCAGCCCTCAGGGGCTATCGAACACTGAAGCTTTCTTT,CASSPQGLSNTEAFF
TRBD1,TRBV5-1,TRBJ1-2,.,TGCGCCAGCAGCTTGGGGACAGGGGGGAACTATGGCTACACCTTC,CASSLGTGGNYGYTF
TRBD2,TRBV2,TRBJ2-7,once,TGTGCCAGCAGTGAGGTTAGCGGGGCTAGGTTCCCGTACTTC,CASSEVSGARFPYF
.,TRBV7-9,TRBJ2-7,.,TGTGCCAGCAGCCCGCTCCCCCAGGAGTATTCCTACGAGCAGTACTTC,CASSPLPQEYSYEQYF
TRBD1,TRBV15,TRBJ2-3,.,TGTGCCACCAGACCTTTGGGGACAGGGGGCCGGCGCGTCACAGATACGCAGTATTTT,CATRPLGTGGRRVTDTQYF
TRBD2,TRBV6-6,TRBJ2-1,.,TGTGCCAGCAGTTGGGGAGCGGGAACGAATGAGCAGTTCTTC,CASSWGAGTNEQFF